This paragraph reports one TCR beta chain. This record comes from a study of T cell changes during pregnancy in multiple sclerosis. CDR3 length: 15 residues. In germline, CDR1 is LNHDA, CDR2 SQIVND (reference sequence). With V trimmed by 7 bases and J by 3 bases, 8 bases remained unmatched. The table came from immunoSEQ multiplex PCR; TCRdb's copy has only in-frame clones and leaves some out. In the table there are some 31,000 clones, approximately 90% of which are singletons. Sequencing was performed on CD8+ T cells from peripheral blood mononuclear cells, taken in the third trimester of pregnancy. The TCR comes from a female donor with multiple sclerosis, enrolled in a pregnancy study. V and J are TRBV19 and TRBJ1-1; 10 bases line up with TRBD1. This CDR3 reads CASIRGQGRYTEAFF. DNA for the CDR3: TGTGCCAGTATCCGGGGACAGGGGCGCTACACTGAAGCTTTCTTT.